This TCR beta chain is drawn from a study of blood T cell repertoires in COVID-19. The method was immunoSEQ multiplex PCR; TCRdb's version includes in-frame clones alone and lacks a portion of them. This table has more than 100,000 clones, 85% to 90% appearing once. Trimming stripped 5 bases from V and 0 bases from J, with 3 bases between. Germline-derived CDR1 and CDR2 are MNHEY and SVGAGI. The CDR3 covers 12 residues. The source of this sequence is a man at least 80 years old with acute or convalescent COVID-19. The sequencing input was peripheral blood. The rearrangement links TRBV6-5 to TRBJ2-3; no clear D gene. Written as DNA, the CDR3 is TGTGCCAGCAGTCCTAGCACAGATACGCAGTATTTT. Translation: CASSPSTDTQYF.